This T cell receptor beta chain was captured by sequencing in a study of blood T cell repertoires in COVID-19. Study-level background: Donors in the United States, Italy and Spain gave samples during acute or convalescent COVID-19. T cells, B-cell-depleted T cells, or PBMCs supplied cDNA or gDNA.

The V segment lost 4 bases and the J segment 5 bases; nucleotides outside the gene matches: 6. Germline lookup yields CDR1 SGHAT and CDR2 FQNNGV. The CDR3 spans 14 residues. Authors' data handling: Cell counts per sample came from amplifying reference gene primers. Only in-frame clones appear in the TCRdb table, and some are missing; sequencing was by immunoSEQ multiplex PCR. The DNA was the basis for D and trimming; V, J and clone size are from that table. The table shows about 270,000 clones, with 70% to 85% occurring only once. Sequences were obtained from peripheral blood. This sequence joins TRBV11-2 and TRBJ2-3; TRBD1 matches at 7 bases. The sequence was obtained from a human donor with COVID-19, enrolled during active disease. The donor label of this sample is uncertain. CDR3 DNA sequence: TGTGCCAGCAGCTCGGGGACAGAAGGAGATACGCAGTATTTT. The encoded protein is CASSSGTEGDTQYF.